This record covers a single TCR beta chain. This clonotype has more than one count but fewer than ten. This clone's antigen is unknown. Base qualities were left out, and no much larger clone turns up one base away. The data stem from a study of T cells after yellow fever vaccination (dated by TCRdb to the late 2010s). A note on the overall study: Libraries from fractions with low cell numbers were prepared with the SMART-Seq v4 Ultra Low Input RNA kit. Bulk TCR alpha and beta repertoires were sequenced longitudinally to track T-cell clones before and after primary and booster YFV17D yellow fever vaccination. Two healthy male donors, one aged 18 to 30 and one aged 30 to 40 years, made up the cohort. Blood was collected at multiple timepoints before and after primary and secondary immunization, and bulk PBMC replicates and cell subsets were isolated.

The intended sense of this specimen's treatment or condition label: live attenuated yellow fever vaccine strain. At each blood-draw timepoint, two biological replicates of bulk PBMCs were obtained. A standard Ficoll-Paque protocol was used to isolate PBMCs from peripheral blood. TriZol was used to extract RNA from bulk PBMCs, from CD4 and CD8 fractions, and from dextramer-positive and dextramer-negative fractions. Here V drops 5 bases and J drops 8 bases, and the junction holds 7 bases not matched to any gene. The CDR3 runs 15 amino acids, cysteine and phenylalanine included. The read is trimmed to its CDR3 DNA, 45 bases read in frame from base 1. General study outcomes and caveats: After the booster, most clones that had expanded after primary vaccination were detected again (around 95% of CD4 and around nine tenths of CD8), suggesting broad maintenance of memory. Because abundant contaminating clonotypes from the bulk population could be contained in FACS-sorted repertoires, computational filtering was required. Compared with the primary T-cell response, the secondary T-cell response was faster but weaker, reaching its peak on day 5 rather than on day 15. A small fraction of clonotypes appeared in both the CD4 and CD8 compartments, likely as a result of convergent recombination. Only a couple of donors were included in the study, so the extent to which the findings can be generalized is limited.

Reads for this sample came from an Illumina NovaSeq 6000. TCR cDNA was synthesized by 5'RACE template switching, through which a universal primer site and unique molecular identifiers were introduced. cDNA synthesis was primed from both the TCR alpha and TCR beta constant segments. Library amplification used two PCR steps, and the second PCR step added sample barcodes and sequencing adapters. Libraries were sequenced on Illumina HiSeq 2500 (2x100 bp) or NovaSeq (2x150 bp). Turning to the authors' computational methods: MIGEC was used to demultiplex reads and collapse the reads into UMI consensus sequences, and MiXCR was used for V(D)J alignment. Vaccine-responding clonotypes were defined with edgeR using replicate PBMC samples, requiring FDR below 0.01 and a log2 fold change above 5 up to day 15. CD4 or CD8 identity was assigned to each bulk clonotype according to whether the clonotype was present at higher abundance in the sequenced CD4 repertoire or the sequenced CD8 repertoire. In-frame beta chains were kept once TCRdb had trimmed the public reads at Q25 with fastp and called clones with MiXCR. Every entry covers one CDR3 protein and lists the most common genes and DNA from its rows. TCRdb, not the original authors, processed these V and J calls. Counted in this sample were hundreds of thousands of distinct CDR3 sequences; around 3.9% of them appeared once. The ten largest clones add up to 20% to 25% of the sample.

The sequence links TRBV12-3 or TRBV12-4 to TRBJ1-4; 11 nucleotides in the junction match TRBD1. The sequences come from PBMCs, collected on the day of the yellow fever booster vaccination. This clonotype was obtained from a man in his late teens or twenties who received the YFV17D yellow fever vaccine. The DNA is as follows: TGTGCCAGCAGTCCGAGGGGGACAGGGGGAGAAAAACTGTTTTTT. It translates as CASSPRGTGGEKLFF.